The sequence of this T cell receptor (beta chain) was determined in a study of cytomegalovirus exposure and HLA in healthy donors. Turning to the study itself: Early released data had around 79 million unique TCRs, all coming from HLA-typed donors.

Note on this clone: Its specificity is not known.

PCR involved 60 Vbeta and 13 Jbeta primers. The table came from immunoSEQ multiplex PCR; TCRdb's copy has only in-frame clones and leaves some out. Seen here are some 190,000 clones, 77% observed once, and the top ten hold less than 2.5%. Though probably carrying unrecorded immune exposures, donors were nominally healthy at sampling. Overall study findings and caveats: Cytomegalovirus status, reportedly, was diagnosed with high specificity and sensitivity by the classifier. Most TCR sequences were uncommon, yet certain public TCRs appeared in many donors.

The germline V gene has CDR1 LNHDA and CDR2 SQIVND (reference sequence). V lost 5 bases and J lost 2, with 16 bases in between. The CDR3 loop spans 15 amino acids. The V gene is TRBV19, the J gene TRBJ2-7, with D perhaps TRBD2 (5 bases). The sequenced material came from PBMCs. This receptor was obtained from a woman under 40 in good health and CMV-seropositive. Here the CDR3 reads CASSGNSAGTYEQYF. CDR3 coding DNA: TGTGCCAGTAGTGGCAACAGCGCCGGGACCTACGAGCAGTACTTC.